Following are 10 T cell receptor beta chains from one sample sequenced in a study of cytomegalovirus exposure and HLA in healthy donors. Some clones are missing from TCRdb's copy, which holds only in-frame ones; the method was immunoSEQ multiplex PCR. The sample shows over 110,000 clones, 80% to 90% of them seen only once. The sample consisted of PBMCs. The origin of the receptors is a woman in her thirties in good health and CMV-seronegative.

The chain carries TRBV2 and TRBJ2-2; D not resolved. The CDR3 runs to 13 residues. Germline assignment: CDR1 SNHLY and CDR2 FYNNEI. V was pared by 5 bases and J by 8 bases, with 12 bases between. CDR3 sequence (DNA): TGTGCCAGCAGTAACGGTCGAGCGGGGGAGCTGTTTTTT. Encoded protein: CASSNGRAGELFF.

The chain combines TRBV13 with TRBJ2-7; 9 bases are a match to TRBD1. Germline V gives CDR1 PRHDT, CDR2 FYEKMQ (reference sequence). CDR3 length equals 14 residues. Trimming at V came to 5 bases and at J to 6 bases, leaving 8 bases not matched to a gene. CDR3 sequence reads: CASSIQGAAGEQYF. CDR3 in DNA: TGTGCCAGCAGCATACAGGGGGCCGCGGGCGAGCAGTACTTC.

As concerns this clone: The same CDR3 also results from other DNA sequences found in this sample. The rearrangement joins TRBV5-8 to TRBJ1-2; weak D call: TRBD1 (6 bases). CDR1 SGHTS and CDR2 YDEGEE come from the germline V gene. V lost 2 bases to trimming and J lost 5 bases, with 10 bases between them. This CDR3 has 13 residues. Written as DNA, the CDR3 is TGTGCCAGCAGCTTACAGGGAAGATATGGCTACACCTTC. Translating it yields CASSLQGRYGYTF. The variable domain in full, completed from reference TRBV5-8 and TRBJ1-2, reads EAGVTQSPTHLIKTRGQQATLRCSPISGHTSVYWYQQALGLGLQFLLWYDEGEERNRGNFPPRFSGRQFPNYSSELNVNALELEDSALYLCASSLQGRYGYTFGSGTRLTVV.

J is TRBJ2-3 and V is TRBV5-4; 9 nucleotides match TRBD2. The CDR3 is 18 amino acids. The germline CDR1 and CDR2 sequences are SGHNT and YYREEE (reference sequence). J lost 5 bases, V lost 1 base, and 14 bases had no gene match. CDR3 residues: CASSLIRGGARTRDTQYF. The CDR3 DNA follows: TGTGCCAGCAGCTTGATTCGCGGGGGGGCGAGGACTCGAGATACGCAGTATTTT.

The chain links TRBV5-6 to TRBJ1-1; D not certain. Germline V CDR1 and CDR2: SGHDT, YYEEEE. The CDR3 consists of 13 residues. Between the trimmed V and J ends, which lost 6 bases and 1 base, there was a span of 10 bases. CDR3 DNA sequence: TGTGCCAGCACCCAAAGACAGAACACTGAAGCTTTCTTT. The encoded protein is CASTQRQNTEAFF.

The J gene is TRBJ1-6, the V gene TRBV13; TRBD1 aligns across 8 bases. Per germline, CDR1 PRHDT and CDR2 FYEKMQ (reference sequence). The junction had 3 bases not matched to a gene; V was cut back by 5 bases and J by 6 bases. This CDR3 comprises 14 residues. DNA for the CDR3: TGTGCCAGCAGCCTAACAGGGGGTAATTCACCCCTCCACTTT. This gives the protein CASSLTGGNSPLHF.

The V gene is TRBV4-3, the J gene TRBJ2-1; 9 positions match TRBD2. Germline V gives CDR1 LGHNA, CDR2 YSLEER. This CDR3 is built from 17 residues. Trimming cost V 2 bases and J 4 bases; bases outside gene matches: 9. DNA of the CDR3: TGCGCCAGCAGCCAATTTATCAGCGGGGGGACGTACAATGAGCAGTTCTTC. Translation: CASSQFISGGTYNEQFF.

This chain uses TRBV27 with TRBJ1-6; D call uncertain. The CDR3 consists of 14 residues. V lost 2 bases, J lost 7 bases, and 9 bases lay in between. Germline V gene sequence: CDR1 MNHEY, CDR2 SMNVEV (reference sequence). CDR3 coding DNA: TGTGCCAGCAGTTTACAGTCCCCCAATTCACCCCTCCACTTT. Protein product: CASSLQSPNSPLHF.

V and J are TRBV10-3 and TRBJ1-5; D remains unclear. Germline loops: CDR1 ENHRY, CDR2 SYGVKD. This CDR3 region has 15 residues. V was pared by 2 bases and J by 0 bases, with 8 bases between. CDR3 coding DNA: TGTGCCATCAGTGAGGGGCAGGATAGCAATCAGCCCCAGCATTTT. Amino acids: CAISEGQDSNQPQHF.

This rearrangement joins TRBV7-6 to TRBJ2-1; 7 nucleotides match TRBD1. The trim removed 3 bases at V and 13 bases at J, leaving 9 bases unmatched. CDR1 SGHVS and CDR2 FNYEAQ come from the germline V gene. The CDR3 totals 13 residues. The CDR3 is CASSLDRDSKQFF. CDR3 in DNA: TGTGCCAGCAGCTTGGACCGGGACAGCAAACAGTTCTTC.